A selection of T cell receptor beta chains follows, all from one sample in a study of T cells in Graves' hyperthyroidism and ophthalmopathy. In TCRdb, the multiplex PCR reads were re-called with MiXCR into one record per CDR3 protein. The repertoire includes just under 750,000 distinct CDR3 sequences, around 40% of them detected once, and around 30% sits in the top ten. Material for sequencing was blood. Every receptor here comes from a woman between 40 and 50 years old with Graves' hyperthyroidism. The CDR3 runs from the conserved cysteine through the conserved F or W. D genes are given only for firm matches. Part of the rows lack a size; the others show once, few, many or a class for expanded clones.

j_call: TRBJ1-2; d_call: TRBD1; clone_size: many; v_call: TRBV7-2; cdr3_nt: TGTGCCAGCACCACCGGGACAGTTTCCTATGGCTACACCTTC; cdr3_aa: CASTTGTVSYGYTF
j_call: TRBJ1-6; d_call: TRBD1; clone_size: many; v_call: TRBV13; cdr3_nt: TGTGCCAGCAGCAGGACAGGGGGAGATTCACCCCTCCACTTT; cdr3_aa: CASSRTGGDSPLHF
j_call: TRBJ2-2; d_call: .; clone_size: few; v_call: TRBV5-1; cdr3_nt: TGCGCCAGCAGCCTGATTCAGTCGGGCCCCGGGGAGCTGTTTTTT; cdr3_aa: CASSLIQSGPGELFF
j_call: TRBJ1-5; d_call: .; clone_size: once; v_call: TRBV7-3; cdr3_nt: TGTGCCAGCAGCTCGGGACGGCTGAATCAGCCCCAGCATTTT; cdr3_aa: CASSSGRLNQPQHF
j_call: TRBJ1-3; d_call: .; clone_size: .; v_call: TRBV4-3; cdr3_nt: TGCGCCACCGGGACGAGCATTGGAAACACCATATATTTT; cdr3_aa: CATGTSIGNTIYF
j_call: TRBJ1-5; d_call: .; clone_size: .; v_call: TRBV12-5; cdr3_nt: TGTGCTAGTGGCAACTCCGGGACGGGGAATCAGCCCCAGCATTTT; cdr3_aa: CASGNSGTGNQPQHF
j_call: TRBJ1-2; d_call: TRBD1; clone_size: .; v_call: TRBV7-2; cdr3_nt: TGTGCCAGCAGCTCCTCCGGGACAGGGGTCAACTATGGCTACACCTTC; cdr3_aa: CASSSSGTGVNYGYTF
j_call: TRBJ1-5; d_call: .; clone_size: .; v_call: TRBV7-2; cdr3_nt: TGTGCCAGCAGCCTATATCTGGACGGTAATCAGCCCCAGCATTTT; cdr3_aa: CASSLYLDGNQPQHF
j_call: TRBJ2-2; d_call: TRBD1; clone_size: many; v_call: TRBV24-1; cdr3_nt: TGTGCCACCGGGACAGACCCTTTGGGCGGGGAGCTGTTTTTT; cdr3_aa: CATGTDPLGGELFF
j_call: TRBJ2-5; d_call: .; clone_size: .; v_call: TRBV28; cdr3_nt: TGTGCCAGCAGCTGGGCGGGGCAGATAGAGACCCAGTACTTC; cdr3_aa: CASSWAGQIETQYF
j_call: TRBJ1-1; d_call: .; clone_size: .; v_call: TRBV5-4; cdr3_nt: TGTGCCAGCAGCTTTCAGGGTTTTACGTCTTTCTTT; cdr3_aa: CASSFQGFTSFF
j_call: TRBJ1-2; d_call: TRBD1; clone_size: few; v_call: TRBV6-5; cdr3_nt: TGTGCCAGCAGTTCCCGAGGAGGGGGCGCCTATGGCTACACCTTC; cdr3_aa: CASSSRGGGAYGYTF
j_call: TRBJ2-7; d_call: TRBD2; clone_size: .; v_call: TRBV19; cdr3_nt: TGTGCCTGGAGTGTACGGGAGGACTCCTACGAGCAGTACTTC; cdr3_aa: CAWSVREDSYEQYF
j_call: TRBJ1-2; d_call: TRBD1; clone_size: few; v_call: TRBV5-5; cdr3_nt: TGTGCCAGCAGCTTAGCCAGGGGGGGCTACACCTTC; cdr3_aa: CASSLARGGYTF
j_call: TRBJ2-7; d_call: .; clone_size: .; v_call: TRBV5-5; cdr3_nt: TGCGCCAGCAGCCAAGATCGTTTCGCAGGGAATTACGAGCAGTACTTC; cdr3_aa: CASSQDRFAGNYEQYF
j_call: TRBJ1-2; d_call: TRBD1; clone_size: few; v_call: TRBV13; cdr3_nt: TGTGCCAGCAGCTCGGAACAGGGGGAAGGAGGCTACACCTTC; cdr3_aa: CASSSEQGEGGYTF
j_call: TRBJ2-5; d_call: .; clone_size: .; v_call: TRBV7-6; cdr3_nt: TGTGCCAGCAGTTTGTACAGCGGGTCACAAGAGACCCAGTACTTC; cdr3_aa: CASSLYSGSQETQYF
j_call: TRBJ1-6; d_call: .; clone_size: many; v_call: TRBV9; cdr3_nt: TGTGCCAGCAGCGTAGAGACAGGAGGTTCACCCCTCCACTTT; cdr3_aa: CASSVETGGSPLHF
j_call: TRBJ1-1; d_call: .; clone_size: .; v_call: TRBV7-2; cdr3_nt: TGTGCCAGCAGCCCGATCCAACAGGCTAGTGGGGCTTTCTTT; cdr3_aa: CASSPIQQASGAFF
j_call: TRBJ1-2; d_call: TRBD1; clone_size: few; v_call: TRBV19; cdr3_nt: TGTGCCAGTAGTATAGCCCCACGGACAGGGGCCTATGGCTACACCTTC; cdr3_aa: CASSIAPRTGAYGYTF
j_call: TRBJ2-2; d_call: .; clone_size: many; v_call: TRBV29-1; cdr3_nt: TGCAGCGCCTCGGTGAACACCGGGGAGCTGTTTTTT; cdr3_aa: CSASVNTGELFF
j_call: TRBJ1-1; d_call: TRBD1; clone_size: few; v_call: TRBV20-1; cdr3_nt: TGCAGTGCTATAACAGGGGTTTCTCCCCCTGAAGCTTTCTTT; cdr3_aa: CSAITGVSPPEAFF
j_call: TRBJ1-2; d_call: .; clone_size: .; v_call: TRBV5-8; cdr3_nt: TGTGCCAGCAGACGTTGGGGGGATGGCCACACCTTC; cdr3_aa: CASRRWGDGHTF
j_call: TRBJ1-5; d_call: .; clone_size: few; v_call: TRBV6-2/TRBV6-3; cdr3_nt: TGTGCCAGCAGTTACTCGATCATTCAGCCCCAGCATTTT; cdr3_aa: CASSYSIIQPQHF
j_call: TRBJ2-5; d_call: .; clone_size: .; v_call: TRBV10-3; cdr3_nt: TGTGCCATCAGTGGTGCGGGGAAAGAGACCCAGTACTTC; cdr3_aa: CAISGAGKETQYF
j_call: TRBJ1-1; d_call: .; clone_size: many; v_call: TRBV20-1; cdr3_nt: TGCAGTGCGGGGGACAACCTGAACACTGAAGCTTTCTTT; cdr3_aa: CSAGDNLNTEAFF
j_call: TRBJ1-1; d_call: TRBD1; clone_size: .; v_call: TRBV20-1; cdr3_nt: TGCAGTGCCCAGGGGGCGGTAGACACTGAAGCTTTCTTT; cdr3_aa: CSAQGAVDTEAFF
j_call: TRBJ1-2; d_call: .; clone_size: .; v_call: TRBV10-3; cdr3_nt: TGTGCCATCGGAGTCGGCAGTACCCAGAGCTACACCTTC; cdr3_aa: CAIGVGSTQSYTF
j_call: TRBJ1-4; d_call: TRBD1; clone_size: many; v_call: TRBV4-3; cdr3_nt: TGCGCCAGCAGCCATGCCGACAGGGCATTGGAAAAACTGTTTTTT; cdr3_aa: CASSHADRALEKLFF
j_call: TRBJ1-5; d_call: TRBD1; clone_size: many; v_call: TRBV7-8; cdr3_nt: TGTGCCAGCAGCGCGGGACAGGGGGCAAGAAATCAGCCCCAGCATTTT; cdr3_aa: CASSAGQGARNQPQHF
j_call: TRBJ1-5; d_call: .; clone_size: .; v_call: TRBV29-1; cdr3_nt: TGCAGCGTTGCTATGTATAAGGGGCAGCCCCAGCATTTT; cdr3_aa: CSVAMYKGQPQHF
j_call: TRBJ1-4; d_call: .; clone_size: .; v_call: TRBV10-3; cdr3_nt: TGTGCCAGCAGTTACACCCAGGACATATCAGAAAAACTGTTTTTT; cdr3_aa: CASSYTQDISEKLFF
j_call: TRBJ2-5; d_call: TRBD2; clone_size: many; v_call: TRBV7-3; cdr3_nt: TGTGCTAGCAGCCACCAACTAGCGGGGGCGGTCAGAACCCAGTACTTC; cdr3_aa: CASSHQLAGAVRTQYF
j_call: TRBJ1-1; d_call: .; clone_size: few; v_call: TRBV6-1; cdr3_nt: TGTGCCAGCAGTACCCGCGGGGGGGCTATTGGCACTGAAGCTTTCTTT; cdr3_aa: CASSTRGGAIGTEAFF
j_call: TRBJ1-1; d_call: .; clone_size: .; v_call: TRBV6-5; cdr3_nt: TGTGCCAGCAGTAGTATAACAGGGTACACTGAAGCTTTCTTT; cdr3_aa: CASSSITGYTEAFF
j_call: TRBJ2-2; d_call: .; clone_size: many; v_call: TRBV7-9; cdr3_nt: TGTGCCAGCACCGCCGGGGCCGGGGAGCTGTTTTTT; cdr3_aa: CASTAGAGELFF
j_call: TRBJ1-1; d_call: .; clone_size: .; v_call: TRBV11-2; cdr3_nt: TGTGCCAGCAGCTCGGGCAGTACGAACACTGAAGCTTTCTTT; cdr3_aa: CASSSGSTNTEAFF
j_call: TRBJ1-1; d_call: .; clone_size: .; v_call: TRBV10-2; cdr3_nt: TGTGCCAGCAGCCAAGAGCCGGGGGCTGTGACTGAAGCTTTCTTC; cdr3_aa: CASSQEPGAVTEAFF
j_call: TRBJ2-7; d_call: TRBD1; clone_size: few; v_call: TRBV14; cdr3_nt: TGTGCCAGCAGCCCGACTCGGACAGGCTACGAGCAGTACTTC; cdr3_aa: CASSPTRTGYEQYF
j_call: TRBJ1-5; d_call: .; clone_size: many; v_call: TRBV20-1; cdr3_nt: TGCAGTGCCCCCAGTTCTGTTAGCAATCAGCCCCAGCATTTT; cdr3_aa: CSAPSSVSNQPQHF
j_call: TRBJ2-2; d_call: .; clone_size: .; v_call: TRBV5-1; cdr3_nt: TGCGCCAGCAGCCAAGATTGGGCCGGGGAGCTGTTTTTT; cdr3_aa: CASSQDWAGELFF
j_call: TRBJ2-5; d_call: TRBD1; clone_size: many; v_call: TRBV6-6; cdr3_nt: TGTGCCAGCAGCTGGGACAGGTGGGCCCAAGAGACCCAGTACTTC; cdr3_aa: CASSWDRWAQETQYF
j_call: TRBJ2-5; d_call: .; clone_size: many; v_call: TRBV7-9; cdr3_nt: TGTGCCAGCAGCTTAGAGGTGGGGACCCAGTACTTC; cdr3_aa: CASSLEVGTQYF
j_call: TRBJ2-5; d_call: .; clone_size: few; v_call: TRBV7-9; cdr3_nt: TGTGCCAGCAGCTTGGCCGAGGGGGGAAAGACCCAGTACTTC; cdr3_aa: CASSLAEGGKTQYF
j_call: TRBJ1-1; d_call: .; clone_size: many; v_call: TRBV15; cdr3_nt: TGTGCCACCAGCAGGGGGAGGAACACTGAAGCTTTCTTT; cdr3_aa: CATSRGRNTEAFF
j_call: TRBJ1-3; d_call: TRBD1; clone_size: many; v_call: TRBV7-2; cdr3_nt: TGTGCTAGCAGCCCTACAGGGGCTGGAAACACCATATATTTT; cdr3_aa: CASSPTGAGNTIYF
j_call: TRBJ1-3; d_call: TRBD1; clone_size: many; v_call: TRBV25-1; cdr3_nt: TGTGCCAGCAGTTGGGGGACAGGCCCATTCTCTGGAAACACCATATATTTT; cdr3_aa: CASSWGTGPFSGNTIYF
j_call: TRBJ2-6; d_call: .; clone_size: .; v_call: TRBV6-2/TRBV6-3; cdr3_nt: TGTGCCACCAGGGCCAACGTCCTGACTTTC; cdr3_aa: CATRANVLTF
j_call: TRBJ1-1; d_call: .; clone_size: .; v_call: TRBV3-1; cdr3_nt: TGTGCCAGCACCATAAGGGGGGGCGGAGGCACTGAAGCTTTCTTT; cdr3_aa: CASTIRGGGGTEAFF
j_call: TRBJ2-1; d_call: .; clone_size: few; v_call: TRBV7-3; cdr3_nt: TGTGCCAGCAGCCAGGGAGAGGAGCAGTTCTTC; cdr3_aa: CASSQGEEQFF
j_call: TRBJ1-1; d_call: .; clone_size: few; v_call: TRBV12-3/TRBV12-4; cdr3_nt: TGTGCCAGCAGTTACTCGTTGCAGGGAGAGGCTTTCTTT; cdr3_aa: CASSYSLQGEAFF
j_call: TRBJ2-5; d_call: .; clone_size: .; v_call: TRBV20-1; cdr3_nt: TGCAGCTTAGGTTCCCAGGGTTCGACTGGGGAGACCCAGTACTTC; cdr3_aa: CSLGSQGSTGETQYF
j_call: TRBJ2-7; d_call: .; clone_size: .; v_call: TRBV29-1; cdr3_nt: TGCAGCGTTGGCACGGAGACCGGGGAGCAGTACTTC; cdr3_aa: CSVGTETGEQYF
j_call: TRBJ2-7; d_call: TRBD1; clone_size: .; v_call: TRBV12-3/TRBV12-4; cdr3_nt: TGTGCCAGCAATCAGGGGGCCCCGCCCTACGAGCAGTACTTC; cdr3_aa: CASNQGAPPYEQYF
j_call: TRBJ1-4; d_call: .; clone_size: .; v_call: TRBV7-4; cdr3_nt: TGTGCCAGCAGCTTATGTTTTTGGCGGGACGGGTCTAATGAAAAACTGTTTTTT; cdr3_aa: CASSLCFWRDGSNEKLFF